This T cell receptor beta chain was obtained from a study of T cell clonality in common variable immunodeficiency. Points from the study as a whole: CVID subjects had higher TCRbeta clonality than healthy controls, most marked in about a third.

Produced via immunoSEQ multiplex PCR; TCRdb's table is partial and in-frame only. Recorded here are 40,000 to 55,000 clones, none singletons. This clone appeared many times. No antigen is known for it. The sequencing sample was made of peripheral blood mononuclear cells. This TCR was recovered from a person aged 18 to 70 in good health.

CDR3 region: CASSLQIAGWGETQYF. CDR3 DNA, as far as it was read: TGTGCCAGCAGCCTTCAAATAGCGGGGTGGGGGGAGACC. The chain recombines TRBV9 with TRBJ2-5, with 8 bases fitting TRBD2. The DNA ends 3 residues before the CDR3 does, and the rest of the CDR3 is filled in from the germline J gene. CDR3 size: 16 residues. After removal of 4 bases from V and 5 bases from J, the junction contained 13 bases not matched to a gene. Per the germline V gene, CDR1 is SGDLS and CDR2 is YYNGEE.